The next 14 T cell receptor beta chains were all read from a single sample in a study of technical replicates of blood from a few donors. The protocol was immunoSEQ multiplex PCR, while the TCRdb copy is restricted to in-frame clones and leaves out a portion. There are about 80,000 clones in the sample; roughly 90% occur only once, and about 0.39% lies in the top ten. Material for sequencing was T cells isolated from PBMCs. Every receptor here comes from a human donor in good health.

V is TRBV10-3 and J is TRBJ2-7; possible D gene TRBD1, 6 bases. The CDR3 runs 15 residues. V gave up 4 bases and J gave up 0 bases, with 13 bases separating them. CDR1 and CDR2 from the germline V gene are ENHRY and SYGVKD. The CDR3 spells CAISGQGMSSYEQYF. In DNA form, the CDR3 reads TGTGCCATCAGTGGGCAGGGGATGAGCTCCTACGAGCAGTACTTC.

The rearrangement uses TRBV30 and TRBJ2-2; TRBD2 aligns across 9 bases. The CDR3 is 14 amino acids. J gave up 6 bases and V 1 base, and 3 bases lay outside the gene matches. Germline CDR1 GTSNPN, CDR2 SVGIG (reference sequence). The CDR3 region has the DNA TGTGCCTGGAGTGGAATAGCGGGAGCCGGGGAGCTGTTTTTT. It specifies CAWSGIAGAGELFF.

The chain carries TRBV7-8 and TRBJ2-7; TRBD1 matches 8 bases. This CDR3 spans 15 amino acids. V lost 1 base, J lost 7 bases, and 9 bases stayed unmatched. Germline loops: CDR1 SGHVS, CDR2 FQNEAQ. DNA of the CDR3: TGTGCCAGCAGCTTAGATCACCCAGGGGGCGATGAGCAGTACTTC. Translated: CASSLDHPGGDEQYF.

The chain carries TRBV20-1 and TRBJ2-1; D uncertain. Trimming removed 0 bases from V and 10 bases from J, with 7 bases in between. This CDR3 is 11 amino acids long. CDR1 DFQATT and CDR2 SNEGSKA come from the germline V gene (reference sequence). The CDR3 loop is CSARDDSEQFF. DNA of the CDR3: TGCAGTGCTAGAGACGACTCCGAGCAGTTCTTC.

This CDR3 is CASSVHSSYEQYF. The CDR3 region has the DNA TGCGCCAGCAGTGTTCACAGCTCCTACGAGCAGTACTTC. The chain carries TRBV10-1 and TRBJ2-7, with unresolved D. The CDR3 runs 13 residues. Deletions cut 4 bases from V and 0 bases from J, with 7 bases between. Germline assignment: CDR1 WNHNN and CDR2 SYGVQD (reference sequence).

This sequence joins TRBV5-1 and TRBJ2-3, with D possibly being TRBD1 (5 bases). This CDR3 comprises 14 residues. Germline CDR1 reads SGHRS; CDR2 reads YFSETQ. Trimming cost V 4 bases and J 3 bases, with 12 bases left between them. The CDR3 bases are TGCGCCAGCAGCATTACCCAGGGAACAGATACGCAGTATTTT. Its translation is CASSITQGTDTQYF.

Written as DNA, the CDR3 is TGTGCCAGCGGCAGACTCTATGGCTACACCTTC. Translation: CASGRLYGYTF. This sequence joins TRBV28 and TRBJ1-2; D remains ambiguous. From germline, CDR1 is MDHEN and CDR2 SYDVKM. CDR3 length equals 11 residues. V was pared by 8 bases and J by 4 bases, with 8 bases between.

The CDR3 sequence is CASSAAAGTKNQPQHF. The CDR3 DNA is TGTGCCAGCAGTGCAGCCGCCGGGACAAAAAATCAGCCCCAGCATTTT. V and J are TRBV28 and TRBJ1-5, with a possible D match to TRBD1 (6 bases). CDR1 and CDR2 (germline): MDHEN, SYDVKM. The CDR3 is 16 amino acids. Trimming stripped 5 bases from V and 4 bases from J, with 18 bases between. Based on the CDR3 plus reference TRBV28 and TRBJ1-5, the full variable domain is DVKVTQSSRYLVKRTGEKVFLECVQDMDHENMFWYRQDPGLGLRLIYFSYDVKMKEKGDIPEGYSVSREKKERFSLILESASTNQTSMYLCASSAAAGTKNQPQHFGDGTRLSIL.

The rearrangement uses TRBV5-1 and TRBJ2-3; 7 nucleotides agree with TRBD2. Germline V gives CDR1 SGHRS, CDR2 YFSETQ. The CDR3 runs 15 residues. V was pared by 3 bases and J by 0 bases, with 4 bases of the junction left unmatched. The CDR3 region has the DNA TGCGCCAGCAGCTGGGGGGGGACTAGCACAGATACGCAGTATTTT. Translation gives CASSWGGTSTDTQYF.

The V and J genes are TRBV30 and TRBJ2-1; TRBD2 aligns across 9 bases. This CDR3 is built from 14 residues. Losses at the gene ends were 0 bases for V and 7 bases for J; bases not matched to a gene: 4. Germline values: CDR1 GTSNPN, CDR2 SVGIG (reference sequence). CDR3 region: CAWSVWREGNEQFF. The CDR3 DNA is TGTGCCTGGAGTGTATGGCGGGAGGGGAATGAGCAGTTCTTC.

The V and J genes are TRBV6-5 and TRBJ1-1; 8 positions agree with TRBD1. V shed 0 bases and J 11 bases; nucleotides not matched to a gene: 8. The CDR3 length is 14 residues. Germline V gene sequence: CDR1 MNHEY, CDR2 SVGAGI. The CDR3 nucleotides are TGTGCCAGCAGTTACTCAGGGGCAGGGGGCTTGGCTTTCTTT. It specifies CASSYSGAGGLAFF.

The chain is built from TRBV2 and TRBJ2-3, with D unresolved. Germline V gene data show CDR1 as SNHLY and CDR2 as FYNNEI. CDR3 length: 11 amino acids. Trimming took off 6 bases at V and 6 bases at J, with 7 bases between the two ends. CDR3 nucleotide sequence: TGTGCCAGCAGCTTTCTGGATACGCAGTATTTT. The encoded protein is CASSFLDTQYF.

The rearrangement uses TRBV2 and TRBJ2-2; 11 bases line up with TRBD2. J gave up 5 bases and V 6 bases, and 8 bases lay outside the gene matches. The CDR3 is 16 amino acids. CDR1 and CDR2 from the germline V gene are SNHLY and FYNNEI. CDR3 nucleotide sequence: TGTGCCAGCAGCCAATTACTAGCGGGAGTTACCGGGGAGCTGTTTTTT. As protein: CASSQLLAGVTGELFF.

The gene calls are TRBV4-1 and TRBJ1-2; tentatively, D is TRBD1 (5 bases). Trimming removed 0 bases at V and 6 bases at J, with 11 bases between. The V gene's germline CDR1 is MGHRA and CDR2 YSYEKL. This CDR3 is built from 14 residues. This CDR3 is CASSQDNRMNGYTF. CDR3 nucleotide sequence: TGCGCCAGCAGCCAAGATAACAGGATGAATGGCTACACCTTC.